This paragraph covers one T cell receptor (beta chain) sequence. Its target is unknown. This CDR3 is 15 amino acids long. V dropped 0 bases and J dropped 6 bases, with 14 bases sitting between them. Donors ranged from about 6 to 90 years old and were healthy Caucasians in Russia. The data originate from a study of blood T cells in healthy people across ages. Study-wide results and limits: A greater number of naive CD4+ cells and higher diversity distinguished long-lived donors from aged donors.

It was with a sample-barcoded 5' primer and a J-beta primer mix that a second PCR of about 7 to 12 cycles was run. TCRdb re-called the 5' RACE reads with MiXCR, one entry per CDR3 protein. The data show 760,000 or so distinct CDR3 sequences, with more than 20% seen just once and 9% to 9.5% held by the top ten. This sample was shared with a second study, whose subject was T cells of mothers and their children. That source reports: Per mother, over 9.5 million TCR beta CDR3 reads were obtained; per child, about 3 million. Related pairs of mothers and children showed slightly higher, non-significant overlap versus unrelated pairs.

Sequencing was carried out using blood. The TCR originated in a boy aged 5-17 years in good health. The chain is built from TRBV12-3 or TRBV12-4 and TRBJ1-1, with D maybe TRBD1 (5 bases). As DNA, the CDR3 is TGTGCCAGCAGTTTAGCGCAGGGTGTAGACGCTGAAGCTTTCTTT. It is translated as CASSLAQGVDAEAFF.